These T cell receptor beta chains were read from a single sample in a study of cytomegalovirus exposure and HLA in healthy donors. Measured with immunoSEQ multiplex PCR; TCRdb has only the in-frame clones, and not every one. The sample has under 150,000 clones, approximately 9% seen once. The sample taken for sequencing was PBMCs. The receptors here all came from a woman aged 40 to 50 in good health and CMV-seropositive. CDR3s include the opening cysteine and the closing phenylalanine or tryptophan. Fields, in order: D gene, clone size, V gene, J gene, CDR3 DNA, CDR3 protein. The D gene is left open where the match is weak. Some rows have no size entry. The others give once, few or many, or a class for an expanded clone.

d_call: TRBD1; clone_size: few; v_call: TRBV19; j_call: TRBJ1-5; cdr3_nt: TGTGCCAGTAGGGTGACAGGGACGCTTGGTCAGCCCCAGCATTTT; cdr3_aa: CASRVTGTLGQPQHF
d_call: .; clone_size: .; v_call: TRBV11-2; j_call: TRBJ2-3; cdr3_nt: TGTGCCAGCAGCTTAGGGACAAGCACAGATACGCAGTATTTT; cdr3_aa: CASSLGTSTDTQYF
d_call: .; clone_size: few; v_call: TRBV5-5; j_call: TRBJ1-6; cdr3_nt: TGTGCCAGCAGCTTACAGGGTCTCTCTAATTCACCCCTCCACTTT; cdr3_aa: CASSLQGLSNSPLHF
d_call: .; clone_size: few; v_call: TRBV5-1; j_call: TRBJ1-1; cdr3_nt: TGCGCCAGCAGCAATGTGGAGGTGGCTGAAGCTTTCTTT; cdr3_aa: CASSNVEVAEAFF
d_call: TRBD1; clone_size: few; v_call: TRBV12-5; j_call: TRBJ1-2; cdr3_nt: TGTGCTAGTGGTTACCTGGACAGGGGAAATTACTACACCTTC; cdr3_aa: CASGYLDRGNYYTF
d_call: TRBD2; clone_size: .; v_call: TRBV7-7; j_call: TRBJ2-3; cdr3_nt: TGTGCCAGCAGCCTGGGACTAGCGGACACAGATACGCAGTATTTT; cdr3_aa: CASSLGLADTDTQYF
d_call: .; clone_size: .; v_call: TRBV29-1; j_call: TRBJ2-7; cdr3_nt: TGCAGCGTTGTCCGGGCTCAGGGTTACGAGCAGTACTTC; cdr3_aa: CSVVRAQGYEQYF
d_call: TRBD1; clone_size: .; v_call: TRBV19; j_call: TRBJ2-2; cdr3_nt: TGTGCCAGTAGTACCGTCGGGACAGGGCTCACCGGGGAGCTGTTTTTT; cdr3_aa: CASSTVGTGLTGELFF
d_call: TRBD2; clone_size: .; v_call: TRBV11-1; j_call: TRBJ2-3; cdr3_nt: TGTGCCAGCAGCCCCCGGCTAGCGGGGGCCACAGATACGCAGTATTTT; cdr3_aa: CASSPRLAGATDTQYF
d_call: TRBD2; clone_size: once; v_call: TRBV7-3; j_call: TRBJ2-3; cdr3_nt: TGTGCCAGCAGCCCCCGACGGGGGGGCCCAAGCACAGATACGCAGTATTTT; cdr3_aa: CASSPRRGGPSTDTQYF
d_call: TRBD2; clone_size: .; v_call: TRBV6-1; j_call: TRBJ2-5; cdr3_nt: TGTGCCAGCAGTGAAGCGCTGTGGGGGGGAGAGACCCAGTACTTC; cdr3_aa: CASSEALWGGETQYF
d_call: TRBD1; clone_size: few; v_call: TRBV4-3; j_call: TRBJ2-3; cdr3_nt: TGCGCCAGCAGCCTAGGGACAGGGGCCGATACGCAGTATTTT; cdr3_aa: CASSLGTGADTQYF
d_call: TRBD2; clone_size: few; v_call: TRBV5-1; j_call: TRBJ2-5; cdr3_nt: TGCGCCAGCAGCCTTCTAGCGGGGGCCGGGGAGACCCAGTACTTC; cdr3_aa: CASSLLAGAGETQYF
d_call: TRBD1; clone_size: .; v_call: TRBV5-4; j_call: TRBJ1-4; cdr3_nt: TGTGCCAGCAGCGGGACAGGACTAGGTGAAAAACTGTTTTTT; cdr3_aa: CASSGTGLGEKLFF
d_call: .; clone_size: .; v_call: TRBV29-1; j_call: TRBJ2-7; cdr3_nt: TGCAGCGCCCTACCTGCGGATTCCTACGAGCAGTACTTC; cdr3_aa: CSALPADSYEQYF
d_call: TRBD1; clone_size: .; v_call: TRBV29-1; j_call: TRBJ2-4; cdr3_nt: TGCAGCGTGGCCGACAGGGGGGCCAAAAACATTCAGTACTTC; cdr3_aa: CSVADRGAKNIQYF